Shown below are 8 T cell receptor beta chains from a single sample sequenced in a study of CD8+ T cells in alopecia areata. Extraction and reverse transcription of RNA yielded cDNA as the sequencing template. Assay: immunoSEQ multiplex PCR; the TCRdb copy retains only in-frame clones and omits some. The sample shows 85,000 to 110,000 clones, around 50% of them seen only once. The sequenced material came from CD4+ T cells sorted from blood. The receptors originated from a human donor in good health.

Comments on this clone: This same CDR3 is encoded by further DNA sequences in the sample. The chain is built from TRBV29-1 and TRBJ2-1, with 9 bases aligning to TRBD2. Germline V lookup: CDR1 SQVTM, CDR2 ANQGSEA. V dropped 3 bases and J dropped 6; count of bases not matched to a gene: 3. The CDR3 is 13 amino acids. CDR3: CSVDAGGPNEQFF. The CDR3 DNA is TGCAGCGTTGACGCGGGGGGGCCCAATGAGCAGTTCTTC.

V gene TRBV29-1 combines with J gene TRBJ1-6; 7 bases match TRBD1. The V gene's germline CDR1 is SQVTM and CDR2 ANQGSEA. Trimming cost V 5 bases and J 10 bases; bases outside gene matches: 8. The CDR3 runs to 13 residues. CDR3 protein: CSVRRDRRSPLHF. CDR3 sequence (DNA): TGCAGCGTTCGCCGGGACAGACGCTCACCCCTCCACTTT.

The chain joins TRBV29-1 to TRBJ2-4; 11 bases align to TRBD2. V lost 0 bases and J lost 1; bases outside the gene matches: 2. The germline V gene encodes CDR1 SQVTM and CDR2 ANQGSEA. The CDR3 is 16 amino acids. The CDR3 region is CSVEDPSGGAKNIQYF. CDR3 coding DNA: TGCAGCGTTGAAGACCCTAGCGGGGGGGCCAAAAACATTCAGTACTTC.

The chain is built from TRBV11-2 and TRBJ2-5, with TRBD2 matching 9 bases. The CDR3 extends over 16 amino acids. CDR1 and CDR2 from the germline V gene are SGHAT and FQNNGV. J was trimmed by 2 bases and V by 5 bases; bases with no gene match: 9. The CDR3, as DNA: TGTGCCAGCAGCCGGGTGACAGCGGGGGGTCAAGAGACCCAGTACTTC. Translated, it gives CASSRVTAGGQETQYF.

The DNA for the CDR3 is TGCGCCAGCAGCATGATAGCGGGGCTTTCGGAGACCCAGTACTTC. This sequence encodes CASSMIAGLSETQYF. The rearrangement links TRBV5-1 to TRBJ2-5, with TRBD2 matching 8 bases. Trimming removed 4 bases from V and 5 bases from J; junction bases left unmatched: 10. CDR1 is SGHRS, CDR2 YFSETQ, per germline. There are 15 residues in the CDR3. The full variable domain, its missing parts supplied by reference TRBV5-1 and TRBJ2-5, is KAGVTQTPRYLIKTRGQQVTLSCSPISGHRSVSWYQQTPGQGLQFLFEYFSETQRNKGNFPGRFSGRQFSNSRSEMNVSTLELGDSALYLCASSMIAGLSETQYFGPGTRLLVL.

The V gene is TRBV29-1, the J gene TRBJ2-1; no firm D call. The length of the CDR3 is 11 residues. Germline loops: CDR1 SQVTM, CDR2 ANQGSEA. Trimming took off 6 bases at V and 4 bases at J, with 7 bases between the two ends. The CDR3 protein is CSVAGYNEQFF. The CDR3 region has the DNA TGCAGCGTAGCAGGTTACAATGAGCAGTTCTTC.

This sequence joins TRBV10-1 and TRBJ2-6; D ambiguous. Germline V CDR1 and CDR2: WNHNN, SYGVQD (reference sequence). The CDR3 consists of 13 residues. V was pared by 6 bases and J by 13 bases, with 16 bases between. The CDR3 bases are TGCGCCAGCAGCCTTGAGAGGTTGGGGGTCCTGACTTTC. Its protein is CASSLERLGVLTF.

This clone was found a few times. The V and J genes are TRBV5-1 and TRBJ2-5; 7 bases fit TRBD1. The CDR3 has 16 amino acids. V shed 2 bases and J 5 bases; nucleotides not matched to a gene: 12. From germline, CDR1 is SGHRS and CDR2 YFSETQ. The CDR3 DNA is TGCGCCAGCAGCTTTCACGGGACAGAGACGCCGGAGACCCAGTACTTC. It translates to CASSFHGTETPETQYF.